The 28 T cell receptor beta chains below all came from one sample that was sequenced in a study of brain T cells in children with intractable seizures. The time point denotes: blood from clinic visit 5 months post-surgery; TSC patient then seizure free. Repertoires were generated with immunoSEQ multiplex PCR, while TCRdb's copy carries only in-frame clones and drops some. This repertoire shows under 400,000 clones, approximately 93% found once; its top ten account for around 6%. The material sequenced was peripheral blood, taken roughly 5 months after surgery. Receptors originate from a boy younger than two with tuberous sclerosis and intractable seizures.

This sequence joins TRBV11-3 and TRBJ1-2, with D uncertain. Germline V CDR1 and CDR2: SGHNT, YENEEA. Trimming took 5 bases from V and 0 from J, leaving 10 bases between them. CDR3 size: 14 residues. CDR3 residues: CASSQDGTNYGYTF. For the CDR3, the DNA is TGTGCCAGCAGCCAGGACGGGACTAACTATGGCTACACCTTC.

The V call is TRBV7-2, the J call TRBJ2-7; 12 bases agree with TRBD2. V was pared by 5 bases and J by 1 base, with 6 bases of the junction left unmatched. Germline assignment: CDR1 SGHTA and CDR2 FQGNSA. CDR3 length equals 16 residues. CDR3 amino acids: CASSPGLAGQSYEQYF. The CDR3 DNA follows: TGTGCCAGCAGCCCCGGACTAGCGGGACAGTCCTACGAGCAGTACTTC.

This chain joins TRBV30 and TRBJ1-2; D is uncertain. The length of the CDR3 is 12 residues. V lost 0 bases to trimming and J lost 5 bases, with 7 bases between them. Germline CDR1 and CDR2: GTSNPN and SVGIG (reference sequence). DNA for the CDR3: TGTGCCTGGAGTGTAAGTTGGTATGGCTACACCTTC. It codes for CAWSVSWYGYTF.

This chain links TRBV10-2 with TRBJ1-4; 8 nucleotides agree with TRBD1. Looked up from germline, CDR1 is WSHSY and CDR2 is SAAADI. With V trimmed by 5 bases and J by 6 bases, 8 bases remained unmatched. The CDR3 totals 15 residues. Here the CDR3 reads CASSTETGADEKLFF. DNA for the CDR3: TGCGCCAGCAGTACTGAGACAGGGGCGGATGAAAAACTGTTTTTT.

CDR3 sequence: CASSIVAAGTAYNEQFF. As DNA, the CDR3 is TGTGCCAGTAGTATAGTCGCCGCCGGGACAGCTTACAATGAGCAGTTCTTC. V and J are TRBV19 and TRBJ2-1, with TRBD1 matching over 7 bases. The germline CDR1 and CDR2 sequences are LNHDA and SQIVND (reference sequence). The length of the CDR3 is 17 residues. The V and J ends lost 1 base and 4 bases, in that order; junction bases with no gene match: 10.

This chain connects TRBV19 to TRBJ2-7; D perhaps matches TRBD2 (7 bases). The V and J ends lost 3 bases and 3 bases respectively, with 15 bases between them. This CDR3 is 15 amino acids long. The germline CDR1 and CDR2 sequences are LNHDA and SQIVND (reference sequence). The CDR3 protein is CASSIGQGTIYEQYF. CDR3 DNA sequence: TGTGCCAGTAGTATTGGGCAGGGGACTATCTACGAGCAGTACTTC.

The CDR3 nucleotides read TGTGCCAGCAGTCAGACAGGGATCCAGCCCCAGCATTTT. Its protein is CASSQTGIQPQHF. The J gene is TRBJ1-5, the V gene TRBV2; 7 bases line up with TRBD1. The germline V gene has CDR1 SNHLY and CDR2 FYNNEI. The CDR3 totals 13 residues. V trimming: 5 bases; J trimming: 7 bases; junction bases outside the gene matches: 5.

The chain links TRBV6-5 to TRBJ1-2, with D possibly TRBD1 on 5 matching bases. CDR3 length equals 14 residues. V was clipped by 6 bases and J by 0 bases, with 11 bases between them. The germline V gene has CDR1 MNHEY and CDR2 SVGAGI. Here the CDR3 DNA reads TGTGCCAGCAGGGGGGTGACAGCTAACTATGGCTACACCTTC. Translating gives CASRGVTANYGYTF.

The chain joins TRBV9 to TRBJ2-2, with 7 nucleotides matching TRBD1. This CDR3 is built from 15 residues. Germline V gives CDR1 SGDLS, CDR2 YYNGEE. V was clipped by 2 bases and J by 3 bases; unmatched bases: 4. The CDR3 region has the DNA TGTGCCAGCAGCGTCCGGGACAGAGACACCGGGGAGCTGTTTTTT. The encoded protein is CASSVRDRDTGELFF.

The chain is built from TRBV4-1 and TRBJ2-5; D is perhaps TRBD2 (6 bases). With 2 bases removed from V and 5 bases from J, the gap between germline ends came to 12 bases. The CDR3 has 14 amino acids. From germline, CDR1 is MGHRA and CDR2 YSYEKL. Here the CDR3 DNA reads TGCGCCAGCAGCCAAAGAAGCGGGCGCGAGACCCAGTACTTC. Translating it yields CASSQRSGRETQYF.

This sequence joins TRBV4-1 and TRBJ2-2, with D perhaps TRBD2 (6 bases). V lost 1 base and J 6 bases, leaving 15 bases between the germline ends. Germline assignment: CDR1 MGHRA and CDR2 YSYEKL. This CDR3 contains 16 residues. Here the CDR3 DNA reads TGCGCCAGCAGCCAAGTTCATCGGGAGAGGTCCGGGGAGCTGTTTTTT. This gives the protein CASSQVHRERSGELFF.

This clone appeared a few times. The junction does not match germline at one end; this may be a read error. This rearrangement joins TRBV6-5 to TRBJ1-6, with D possibly TRBD1 on 5 matching bases. The CDR3 consists of 11 residues. Germline CDR1 MNHEY, CDR2 SVGAGI. For the CDR3, the DNA is TGTGTCAGCGGGGGTAATTCACCCCTCCACTTT. It specifies CVSGGNSPLHF.

The chain links TRBV10-2 to TRBJ2-1; TRBD2 agrees at 11 bases. The germline gives CDR1 WSHSY, CDR2 SAAADI. The CDR3 length is 15 residues. V shed 8 bases and J 9 bases; nucleotides not matched to a gene: 12. CDR3 in DNA: TGCGCCAGCGAGAGACCTACTAGCGGGGGAGGTGAGCAGTTCTTC. As protein: CASERPTSGGGEQFF.

This sequence joins TRBV24-1 and TRBJ2-7; maybe TRBD2 (5 bases). V lost 4 bases to trimming and J lost 1 base, with 10 bases between them. CDR3 length: 14 amino acids. The germline CDR1 and CDR2 sequences are KGHDR and SFDVKD. DNA of the CDR3: TGTGCCACCAGTGACAGCAAGCGGTCCTACGAGCAGTACTTC. This translates into CATSDSKRSYEQYF.

The chain links TRBV7-9 to TRBJ2-3; 7 bases are shared with TRBD1. Trimming took 5 bases from V and 0 from J; bases not matched to a gene: 8. This CDR3 region has 16 residues. From germline, CDR1 is SEHNR and CDR2 FQNEAQ (reference sequence). Here the CDR3 reads CASSTHRGQSTDTQYF. In DNA, the CDR3 is TGTGCCAGCAGCACTCACAGGGGACAAAGCACAGATACGCAGTATTTT.

This chain links TRBV10-3 with TRBJ1-2, with TRBD1 as a possible D gene (6 bases). V dropped 5 bases and J dropped 6 bases, with 7 bases sitting between them. CDR1 is ENHRY and CDR2 is SYGVKD in the germline V gene. The CDR3 contains 11 residues. This CDR3 reads CAISRGDGYTF. The CDR3 DNA sequence: TGTGCCATCAGTAGGGGGGATGGCTACACCTTC.

The chain couples TRBV6-5 to TRBJ2-5; possibly TRBD2 for D (5 bases). The CDR3 is made up of 14 amino acids. Per the germline V gene, CDR1 is MNHEY and CDR2 is SVGAGI. V dropped 8 bases and J dropped 2 bases, with 15 bases sitting between them. The CDR3 DNA follows: TGTGCCAGCGGGAGAAGCGGAGCGCAAGAGACCCAGTACTTC. Its translation is CASGRSGAQETQYF.

V gene TRBV19 combines with J gene TRBJ1-5, with D possibly being TRBD1 (6 bases). The CDR3 extends over 18 amino acids. The germline gives CDR1 LNHDA, CDR2 SQIVND (reference sequence). The V end was cut by 3 bases, the J end by 1 base, with 19 bases between. The CDR3 reads CASSIARGGIGSNQPQHF. Written as DNA, the CDR3 is TGTGCCAGTAGTATTGCCAGGGGAGGAATTGGGAGCAATCAGCCCCAGCATTTT.

This sequence joins TRBV5-1 and TRBJ2-7, with 8 positions matching TRBD2. The ends lost 6 bases at V and 0 bases at J; junction bases unmatched: 14. The CDR3 totals 17 residues. The germline V gene has CDR1 SGHRS and CDR2 YFSETQ. CDR3 coding DNA: TGCGCCAGCATCCTGTCCACTAGCGGCTTTCTCTCCTACGAGCAGTACTTC. The encoded protein is CASILSTSGFLSYEQYF.

The J gene is TRBJ2-1, the V gene TRBV10-3, with 7 bases lining up with TRBD2. The trim removed 9 bases at V and 2 bases at J, leaving 4 bases unmatched. The CDR3 has 13 amino acids. Germline CDR1 ENHRY, CDR2 SYGVKD. The CDR3 DNA follows: TGTGCCATACAAGCGGGACCCTACAATGAGCAGTTCTTC. It yields the protein CAIQAGPYNEQFF.

The gene calls are TRBV5-6 and TRBJ1-1; 10 nucleotides line up with TRBD1. This CDR3 spans 14 amino acids. V was clipped by 3 bases and J by 3 bases; unmatched bases: 2. The V gene's germline CDR1 is SGHDT and CDR2 YYEEEE. The CDR3 spells CASSSGTGDTEAFF. CDR3 nucleotide sequence: TGTGCCAGCAGCTCTGGGACAGGGGACACTGAAGCTTTCTTT.

This clone was observed a single time. The rearrangement uses TRBV5-6 and TRBJ2-7, with 7 bases fitting TRBD1. The V and J ends lost 4 bases and 6 bases, in that order; junction bases with no gene match: 13. Germline lookup yields CDR1 SGHDT and CDR2 YYEEEE. The CDR3 loop spans 15 amino acids. CDR3 DNA sequence: TGTGCCAGCAGCGGGGACAGTTCCTTTCCGGGCGAGCAGTACTTC. This translates into CASSGDSSFPGEQYF.

This rearrangement joins TRBV20-1 to TRBJ2-7, with D uncertain. Germline V gene sequence: CDR1 DFQATT, CDR2 SNEGSKA (reference sequence). This CDR3 is built from 10 residues. V lost 4 bases, J lost 6 bases, and 7 bases lay in between. The CDR3 reads CSAKGPEQYF. For the CDR3, the DNA is TGCAGTGCTAAAGGGCCCGAGCAGTACTTC.

The chain links TRBV5-6 to TRBJ1-1, with TRBD1 matching over 8 bases. V lost 0 bases, J lost 3 bases, and 7 bases stayed unmatched. This CDR3 has 16 amino acids. The V gene's germline CDR1 is SGHDT and CDR2 YYEEEE. The DNA of the CDR3 is TGTGCCAGCAGCTTGGGGACAGGGAACGGGTACACTGAAGCTTTCTTT. It encodes CASSLGTGNGYTEAFF.

This clone has a count of ten or more. The chain couples TRBV2 to TRBJ1-1; tentative D call: TRBD1 (5 bases). The CDR3 totals 14 residues. Trimming pared 11 bases from V and 10 bases from J, leaving 26 bases between. Germline assignment: CDR1 SNHLY and CDR2 FYNNEI. The CDR3 loop reads CAFRRGPEGNGAFF. DNA of the CDR3: TGTGCCTTTCGGAGGGGTCCCGAGGGGAATGGAGCTTTCTTT.

The rearrangement uses TRBV7-9 and TRBJ1-4; TRBD1 matches at 9 bases. The ends lost 5 bases at V and 2 bases at J; junction bases unmatched: 18. The CDR3 runs 20 residues. The germline V gene encodes CDR1 SEHNR and CDR2 FQNEAQ (reference sequence). Here the CDR3 DNA reads TGTGCCAGCAGCACTCCGGGGAGCGGGACAGGGTTCAGGACTAATGAAAAACTGTTTTTT. Protein product: CASSTPGSGTGFRTNEKLFF.

The genes are TRBV2 and TRBJ1-1; a possible D gene is TRBD1 (5 bases). CDR1 is SNHLY, CDR2 FYNNEI, per germline. The ends were cut back, 5 bases at V and 3 bases at J, with 16 bases in the middle. The CDR3 runs 15 residues. Here the CDR3 reads CASSFSGGGDTEAFF. Here the CDR3 DNA reads TGTGCCAGCAGTTTCTCGGGAGGAGGGGACACTGAAGCTTTCTTT.

V gene TRBV4-1 combines with J gene TRBJ2-1, with D perhaps assigned TRBD1 or TRBD2 (7 bases each). Germline V lookup: CDR1 MGHRA, CDR2 YSYEKL. This CDR3 is 16 amino acids long. Trimming took off 3 bases at V and 4 bases at J, with 16 bases between the two ends. This chain's CDR3 is CASSHQGRGRYNEQFF. The CDR3 DNA sequence: TGCGCCAGCAGCCATCAAGGGAGGGGGCGATACAATGAGCAGTTCTTC.